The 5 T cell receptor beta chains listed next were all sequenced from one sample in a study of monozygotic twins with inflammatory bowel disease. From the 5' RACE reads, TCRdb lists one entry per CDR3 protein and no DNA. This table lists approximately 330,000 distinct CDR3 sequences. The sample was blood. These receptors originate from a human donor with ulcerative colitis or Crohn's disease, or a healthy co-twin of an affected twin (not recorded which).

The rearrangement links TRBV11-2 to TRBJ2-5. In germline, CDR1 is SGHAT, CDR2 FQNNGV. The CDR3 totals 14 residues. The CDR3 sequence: CASSLDLTQETQYF.

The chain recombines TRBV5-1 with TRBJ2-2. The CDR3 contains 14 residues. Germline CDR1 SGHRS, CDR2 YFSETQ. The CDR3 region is CASSVSPNTGELFF.

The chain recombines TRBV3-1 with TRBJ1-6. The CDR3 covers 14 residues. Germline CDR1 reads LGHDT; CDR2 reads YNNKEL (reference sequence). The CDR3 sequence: CASKQSSYNSPLHF.

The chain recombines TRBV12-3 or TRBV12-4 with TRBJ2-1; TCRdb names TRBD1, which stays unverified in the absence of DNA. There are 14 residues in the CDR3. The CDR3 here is CASSGQGLLNEQFF.

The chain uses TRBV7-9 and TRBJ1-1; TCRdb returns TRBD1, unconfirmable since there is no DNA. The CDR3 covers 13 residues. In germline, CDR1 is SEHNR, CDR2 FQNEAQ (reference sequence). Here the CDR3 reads CASSSRGIAEAFF.